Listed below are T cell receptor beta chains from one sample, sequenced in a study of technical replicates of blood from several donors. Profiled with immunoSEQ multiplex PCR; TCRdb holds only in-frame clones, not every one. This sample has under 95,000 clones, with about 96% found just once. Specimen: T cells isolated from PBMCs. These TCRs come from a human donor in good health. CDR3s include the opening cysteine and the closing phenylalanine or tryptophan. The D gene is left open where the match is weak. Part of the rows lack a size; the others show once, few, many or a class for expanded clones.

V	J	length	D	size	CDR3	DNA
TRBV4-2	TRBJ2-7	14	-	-	CASSQGLGGYEQYF	TGTGCCAGCAGCCAAGGACTAGGCGGGTACGAGCAGTACTTC
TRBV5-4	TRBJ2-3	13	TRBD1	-	CASSLQGADTQYF	TGTGCCAGCAGCCTCCAGGGGGCAGATACGCAGTATTTT
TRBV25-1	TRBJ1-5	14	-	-	CASSRQGSNQPQHF	TGTGCCAGCAGCAGGCAGGGAAGCAATCAGCCCCAGCATTTT
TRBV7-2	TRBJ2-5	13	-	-	CASSRLGGETQYF	TGTGCCAGCAGTCGTCTAGGCGGGGAGACCCAGTACTTC
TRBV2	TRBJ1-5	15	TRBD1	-	CASSTRDRGNQPQHF	TGTGCCAGCAGTACCCGGGACAGGGGGAATCAGCCCCAGCATTTT
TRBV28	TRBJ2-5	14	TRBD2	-	CASSLGLAEETQYF	TGTGCCAGCAGTTTGGGGCTAGCGGAAGAGACCCAGTACTTC
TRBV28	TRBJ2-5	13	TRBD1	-	CASSYRGQETQYF	TGTGCCAGCAGTTACAGGGGCCAAGAGACCCAGTACTTC
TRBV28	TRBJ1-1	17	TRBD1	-	CASSFTTLTGEVTEAFF	TGTGCCAGCAGCTTCACAACCCTTACAGGGGAGGTCACTGAAGCTTTCTTT
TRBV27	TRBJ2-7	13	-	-	CASSFTGFNEQYF	TGTGCCAGCAGTTTTACAGGGTTCAACGAGCAGTACTTC
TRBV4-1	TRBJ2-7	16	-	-	CASSQLNLDRTYEQYF	TGCGCCAGCAGCCAACTCAACTTAGACAGGACCTACGAGCAGTACTTC
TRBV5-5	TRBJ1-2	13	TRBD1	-	CASSYGQGVGYTF	TGTGCCAGCAGCTACGGACAGGGGGTGGGCTACACCTTC
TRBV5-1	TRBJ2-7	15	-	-	CASRVWASSDYEQYF	TGCGCCAGCAGGGTTTGGGCGTCGTCGGACTACGAGCAGTACTTC
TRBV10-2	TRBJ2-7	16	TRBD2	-	CASTEFGGRVPYEQYF	TGCGCCAGCACAGAGTTCGGGGGGAGAGTCCCCTACGAGCAGTACTTC
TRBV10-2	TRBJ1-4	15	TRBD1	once	CASSDPGQGSEKLFF	TGCGCCAGCAGTGACCCCGGACAGGGGTCTGAAAAACTGTTTTTT
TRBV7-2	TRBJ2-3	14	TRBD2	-	CASSLLRGGNTQYF	TGTGCCAGCAGCTTACTGAGGGGAGGGAATACGCAGTATTTT
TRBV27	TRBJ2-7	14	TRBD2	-	CASSFSSGRYEQYF	TGTGCCAGCAGTTTCAGTAGCGGGAGGTACGAGCAGTACTTC
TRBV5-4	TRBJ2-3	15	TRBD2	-	CASSASGGSTDTQYF	TGTGCCAGCAGCGCCAGCGGGGGGAGCACAGATACGCAGTATTTT
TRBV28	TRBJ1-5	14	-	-	CASSFPGANQPQHF	TGTGCCAGCAGTTTCCCAGGGGCGAACCAGCCCCAGCATTTT
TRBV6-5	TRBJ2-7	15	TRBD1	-	CASSGQGPKSYEQYF	TGTGCCAGCAGTGGACAGGGGCCGAAAAGTTACGAGCAGTACTTC
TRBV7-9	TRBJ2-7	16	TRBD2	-	CASSPRFSGIHYEQYF	TGTGCCAGCTCTCCCCGGTTCAGCGGGATCCATTACGAGCAGTACTTC
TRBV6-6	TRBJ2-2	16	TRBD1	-	CASRPPGQGASGELFF	TGTGCCAGCAGGCCACCGGGACAGGGGGCATCCGGGGAGCTGTTTTTT
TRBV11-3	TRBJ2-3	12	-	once	CASSSDRDTQYF	TGTGCCAGCAGCTCTGATAGAGATACGCAGTATTTT
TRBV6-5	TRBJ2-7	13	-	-	CASKSFGVGEQYF	TGTGCCAGTAAATCTTTCGGGGTTGGAGAGCAGTACTTC
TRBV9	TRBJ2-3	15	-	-	CASSVVERGFDTQYF	TGTGCCAGCAGCGTAGTTGAGAGAGGTTTCGATACGCAGTATTTT
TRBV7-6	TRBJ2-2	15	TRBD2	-	CASSPSGGVTGELFF	TGTGCCAGCAGCCCCTCCGGGGGGGTCACCGGGGAGCTGTTTTTT
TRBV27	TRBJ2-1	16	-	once	CASSSRMSNRDNEQFF	TGTGCCAGCAGTTCCCGAATGTCTAACCGCGACAATGAGCAGTTCTTC
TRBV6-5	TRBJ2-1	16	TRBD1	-	CASSYGGQGARNEQFF	TGTGCCAGCAGTTATGGGGGACAGGGGGCGAGGAATGAGCAGTTCTTC
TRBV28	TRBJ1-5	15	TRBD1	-	CASSGKGQGWQPQHF	TGTGCCAGCAGTGGAAAGGGACAGGGCTGGCAGCCCCAGCATTTT
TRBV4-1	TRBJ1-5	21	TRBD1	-	CASSQPSLTGGAGIRNQPQHF	TGCGCCAGCAGCCAACCGTCCTTAACAGGGGGCGCGGGTATTCGCAATCAGCCCCAGCATTTT
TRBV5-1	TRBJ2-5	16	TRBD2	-	CASSVMASGTGETQYF	TGCGCCAGCAGCGTGATGGCTAGCGGGACTGGCGAGACCCAGTACTTC
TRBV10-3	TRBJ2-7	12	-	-	CAISESRDKQYF	TGTGCCATCAGTGAGTCTAGGGACAAGCAGTACTTC
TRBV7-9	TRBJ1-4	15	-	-	CASSLARQRNEKLFF	TGTGCCAGCAGCTTAGCACGGCAGAGGAATGAAAAACTGTTTTTT
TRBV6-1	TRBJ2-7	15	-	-	CASRYLQGGSYEQYF	TGTGCCAGCAGGTATCTGCAGGGAGGCTCGTACGAGCAGTACTTC
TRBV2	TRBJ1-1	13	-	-	CASSEYRDTEAFF	TGTGCCAGCAGTGAATACAGGGACACTGAAGCTTTCTTT
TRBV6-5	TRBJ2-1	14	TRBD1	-	CASSYMTGPNEQFF	TGTGCCAGCAGTTACATGACAGGGCCCAATGAGCAGTTCTTC
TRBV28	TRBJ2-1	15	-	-	CASSFRDLYYNEQFF	TGTGCCAGCAGTTTCCGGGACTTATACTACAATGAGCAGTTCTTC
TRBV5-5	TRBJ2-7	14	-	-	CASSLEGERYEQYF	TGTGCCAGCAGCTTGGAAGGGGAAAGGTACGAGCAGTACTTC
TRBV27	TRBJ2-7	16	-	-	CASSPRTAGLSYEQYF	TGTGCCAGCAGTCCAAGGACAGCCGGCCTTTCCTACGAGCAGTACTTC
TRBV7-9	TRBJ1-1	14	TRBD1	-	CASSPTGGRTEAFF	TGTGCCAGCAGCCCAACAGGGGGCCGCACTGAAGCTTTCTTT
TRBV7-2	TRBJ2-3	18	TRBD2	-	CASSSFRNSGRAGDTQYF	TGTGCCAGCAGCTCCTTCAGAAATAGCGGGAGGGCGGGAGATACGCAGTATTTT
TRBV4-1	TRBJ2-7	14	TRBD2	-	CASSPRGDSYEQYF	TGCGCCAGCAGCCCGCGGGGGGATTCCTACGAGCAGTACTTC
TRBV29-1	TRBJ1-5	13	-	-	CSVGYSQNQPQHF	TGCAGCGTTGGGTACAGCCAGAATCAGCCCCAGCATTTT
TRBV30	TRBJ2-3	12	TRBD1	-	CAWTGGADTQYF	TGTGCCTGGACAGGGGGCGCAGATACGCAGTATTTT
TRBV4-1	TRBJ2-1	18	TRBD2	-	CASSQDPSGRSSYNEQFF	TGCGCCAGCAGCCAAGATCCAAGCGGGAGGAGCTCCTACAATGAGCAGTTCTTC
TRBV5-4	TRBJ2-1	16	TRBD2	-	CASSAQLAGVHNEQFF	TGTGCCAGCAGCGCCCAACTAGCGGGAGTTCACAATGAGCAGTTCTTC
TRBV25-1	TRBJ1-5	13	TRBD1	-	CASRGQANQPQHF	TGTGCCAGCAGAGGACAGGCCAATCAGCCCCAGCATTTT
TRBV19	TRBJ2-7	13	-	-	CATARTVSYEQYF	TGTGCCACTGCACGGACAGTCTCCTACGAGCAGTACTTC
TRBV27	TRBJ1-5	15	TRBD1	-	CASSLSGQGEGPQHF	TGTGCCAGCAGTTTATCAGGGCAGGGGGAAGGGCCCCAGCATTTT
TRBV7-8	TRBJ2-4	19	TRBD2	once	CASAPSLAGDTGVKNIQYF	TGTGCCAGCGCACCCAGCCTAGCGGGGGACACCGGGGTCAAAAACATTCAGTACTTC
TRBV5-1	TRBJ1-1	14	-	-	CASSFRDTNTEAFF	TGCGCCAGCAGCTTTCGGGACACGAACACTGAAGCTTTCTTT
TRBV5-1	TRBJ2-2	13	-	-	CASSLQGTGELFF	TGCGCCAGCAGCTTACAGGGAACCGGGGAGCTGTTTTTT
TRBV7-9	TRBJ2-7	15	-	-	CASSPQDSPPYEQYF	TGTGCCAGCAGCCCACAAGATAGCCCCCCCTACGAGCAGTACTTC
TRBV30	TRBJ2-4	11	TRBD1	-	CAWSQGDIQYF	TGTGCCTGGAGTCAGGGGGACATTCAGTACTTC
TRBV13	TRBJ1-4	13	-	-	CASSLVRNEKLFF	TGTGCCAGCAGCTTAGTACGGAATGAAAAACTGTTTTTT
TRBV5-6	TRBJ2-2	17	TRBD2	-	CASSSGSGAFRPGELFF	TGTGCCAGCAGCTCTGGTAGCGGGGCGTTTCGCCCCGGGGAGCTGTTTTTT
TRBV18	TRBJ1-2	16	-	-	CASSPPRTSGRYGYTF	-
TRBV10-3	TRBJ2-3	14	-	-	CVIRAGLLSDTQYF	TGTGTGATCAGGGCGGGACTTCTCTCAGATACGCAGTATTTT
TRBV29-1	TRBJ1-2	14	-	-	CSVENRQGLYGYTF	TGCAGCGTTGAAAATAGGCAGGGCCTCTATGGCTACACCTTC
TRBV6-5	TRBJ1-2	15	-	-	CASSGSRLANYGYTF	TGTGCCAGCAGTGGTTCTCGTTTAGCTAACTATGGCTACACCTTC